Each of the 27 T cell receptor beta chains below was sequenced from the same sample in a study of control samples from healthy donors and cancer patients. Generated by immunoSEQ multiplex PCR, the TCRdb table keeps only in-frame clones and is missing some. The sample records approximately 170,000 clones, nearly 90% being singletons. The sample consisted of blood. The receptor source for this set is a woman aged 45-59 years in good health.

CDR3 nucleotides: TGTGCCAGCAGCTTAGGGGGAAATTCACCCCTCCACTTT. It is translated as CASSLGGNSPLHF. The chain recombines TRBV7-9 with TRBJ1-6, with unresolved D. Germline CDR1 SEHNR, CDR2 FQNEAQ (reference sequence). Trimming took 1 base from V and 7 from J, leaving 5 bases between them. This CDR3 region has 13 residues.

This clone has a handful of counts. An end of the junction differs from the germline gene, which may be a read error. J is TRBJ1-1 and V is TRBV4-3, with unresolved D. This CDR3 spans 13 amino acids. From germline, CDR1 is LGHNA and CDR2 YSLEER. DNA of the CDR3: TGCGCCAGCAGCCAAGCCATCGGGGAACGTGAGATCTTT. It yields the protein CASSQAIGEREIF.

V usage is TRBV2 and J usage is TRBJ2-7, with D possibly being TRBD1 or TRBD2 (5 bases each). This CDR3 has 13 amino acids. CDR1 is SNHLY, CDR2 FYNNEI, per germline. Trimming left V 6 bases short and J 4 bases short, with 13 bases between. In DNA, the CDR3 is TGTGCCAGCAGGGTTTTCGGGGCGTACGAGCAGTACTTC. Translation gives CASRVFGAYEQYF.

The genes are TRBV7-3 and TRBJ1-1; 9 bases agree with TRBD1. Germline CDR1 SGHTA, CDR2 FQGTGA. This CDR3 is built from 14 residues. Trimming at V came to 4 bases and at J to 4 bases, leaving 4 bases not matched to a gene. CDR3: CASSSTGGGTEAFF. The CDR3 nucleotides are TGTGCCAGCAGCTCGACAGGGGGAGGCACTGAAGCTTTCTTT.

The chain links TRBV6-1 to TRBJ1-2; possibly TRBD1 for D (6 bases). The CDR3 runs 14 residues. The V gene lost 3 bases and the J gene lost 3 bases, with 11 bases spanning the gap. The germline V gene encodes CDR1 MNHNS and CDR2 SASEGT. The CDR3: CASSESQGYYGYTF. The CDR3 bases are TGTGCCAGCAGTGAGAGTCAGGGGTACTATGGCTACACCTTC.

The gene calls are TRBV12-3 or TRBV12-4 and TRBJ2-5; D gene unclear. The CDR3 length is 13 residues. V shed 6 bases and J shed 14 bases, with 22 bases lying between them. The CDR3 DNA reads TGTGCCAGCAGCCTCCAAAGGAGACAAAGGGTTTACTTC. Its translation is CASSLQRRQRVYF.

For the CDR3, the DNA is TGTGCCAGCAGCTCGGGTGGGGAGGATACGCAGTATTTT. Protein sequence: CASSSGGEDTQYF. The V call is TRBV7-9, the J call TRBJ2-3; D possibly corresponds to TRBD2 (5 bases). Germline CDR1 SEHNR, CDR2 FQNEAQ (reference sequence). Trimming took off 4 bases at V and 6 bases at J, with 11 bases between the two ends. The CDR3 is 13 residues long.

J is TRBJ2-7 and V is TRBV3-1 (or the pseudogene TRBV3-2); 10 bases fit TRBD2. The V segment lost 3 bases and the J segment 4 bases; nucleotides outside the gene matches: 15. This CDR3 is 18 amino acids long. Per germline, CDR1 LGHDT and CDR2 YNNKEL (reference sequence). The DNA for the CDR3 is TGTGCCAGCAGCCAGATCTCCCTAGCGGGAGAATCTTTTTACGAGCAGTACTTC. It is translated as CASSQISLAGESFYEQYF.

In DNA, the CDR3 is TGTGCCAGCAGCCCCGGGGGGCTGTTGGAGACCCAGTACTTC. Protein sequence: CASSPGGLLETQYF. The chain is built from TRBV27 and TRBJ2-5, with D possibly TRBD2 on 7 matching bases. Trimming stripped 6 bases from V and 5 bases from J, with 16 bases between. The CDR3 has 14 amino acids. Germline V gene sequence: CDR1 MNHEY, CDR2 SMNVEV (reference sequence).

The V call is TRBV19, the J call TRBJ2-4; D possibly corresponds to TRBD1 (5 bases). Germline CDR1 and CDR2: LNHDA and SQIVND (reference sequence). Trimming shortened V by 5 bases and J by 0 bases, and 11 bases separated the two germline ends. This CDR3 contains 15 residues. Written as DNA, the CDR3 is TGTGCCAGTAGTGGTAACCAGGGAGCCAAAAACATTCAGTACTTC. Translation gives CASSGNQGAKNIQYF.

Comment on this clone: Other DNA sequences in the same sample also yield this CDR3. The V gene is TRBV3-1 (or the pseudogene TRBV3-2), the J gene TRBJ2-1; 8 bases are shared with TRBD2. Looked up from germline, CDR1 is LGHDT and CDR2 is YNNKEL (reference sequence). Trimming took 6 bases from V and 1 from J; bases not matched to a gene: 2. The CDR3 has 14 residues. The CDR3 is CASSTSGSYNEQFF. The CDR3 DNA sequence: TGTGCCAGCAGTACTAGCGGATCCTACAATGAGCAGTTCTTC.

The V call is TRBV6-6, the J call TRBJ2-2; TRBD1 is a possible D gene (5 bases). The CDR3 is made up of 13 amino acids. Trimming left V 4 bases short and J 5 bases short, with 8 bases between. Germline V gene data show CDR1 as MNHNY and CDR2 as SVGAGI (reference sequence). The CDR3 loop reads CASSFQGTGELFF. The CDR3 bases are TGTGCCAGCAGTTTTCAGGGTACCGGGGAGCTGTTTTTT.

This sequence joins TRBV7-2 and TRBJ2-7; no firm D call. The V and J ends lost 11 bases and 2 bases respectively, with 10 bases between them. This CDR3 has 11 residues. Germline-derived CDR1 and CDR2 are SGHTA and FQGNSA. The CDR3 DNA follows: TGTGCCCCTGTATGCCCCTACGAGCAGTACTTC. It is translated as CAPVCPYEQYF.

This chain connects TRBV9 to TRBJ2-1; 7 bases map to TRBD2. The length of the CDR3 is 16 residues. The germline V gene encodes CDR1 SGDLS and CDR2 YYNGEE. The junction had 9 bases not matched to a gene; V was cut back by 4 bases and J by 2 bases. The CDR3, as DNA: TGTGCCAGCAGCCCAATGCGGGGGATCACCTACAATGAGCAGTTCTTC. Translated: CASSPMRGITYNEQFF.

The J gene is TRBJ1-3, the V gene TRBV28; perhaps TRBD1 as D (5 bases). Trimming took 7 bases from V and 7 from J, leaving 20 bases between them. Looked up from germline, CDR1 is MDHEN and CDR2 is SYDVKM. This CDR3 contains 15 residues. Written as DNA, the CDR3 is TGTGCCAGCATGGCCGGGCAACCTCGGGGGAACACCATATATTTT. The encoded protein is CASMAGQPRGNTIYF.

This clone has only a few counts. The gene calls are TRBV7-2 and TRBJ1-2; maybe TRBD1 (6 bases). Germline values: CDR1 SGHTA, CDR2 FQGNSA. Trimming left V 1 base short and J 5 bases short, with 8 bases between. The CDR3 is 13 residues long. The CDR3 coding sequence is TGTGCCAGCAGCTTAGGGCAGGGGTATGGCTACACCTTC. It specifies CASSLGQGYGYTF. Combining the CDR3 with reference TRBV7-2 and TRBJ1-2 gives the whole variable domain GAGVSQSPSNKVTEKGKDVELRCDPISGHTALYWYRQSLGQGLEFLIYFQGNSAPDKSGLPSDRFSAERTGGSVSTLTIQRTQQEDSAVYLCASSLGQGYGYTFGSGTRLTVV.

The chain is built from TRBV27 and TRBJ1-2, with a possible D match to TRBD1 (5 bases). With 4 bases removed from V and 8 bases from J, the gap between germline ends came to 17 bases. The CDR3 is made up of 14 amino acids. The germline gives CDR1 MNHEY, CDR2 SMNVEV (reference sequence). The CDR3 DNA follows: TGTGCCAGCAGTTCAACGTCCAGGGCTGAGGGCTACACCTTC. Its translation is CASSSTSRAEGYTF.

This sequence joins TRBV3-1 (or the pseudogene TRBV3-2) and TRBJ2-7, with TRBD1 matching over 7 bases. The V gene end was trimmed by 4 bases and the J gene end by 7 bases; junction bases not matched to a gene: 7. CDR1 and CDR2 from the germline V gene are LGHDT and YNNKEL (reference sequence). CDR3 size: 13 residues. In DNA form, the CDR3 reads TGTGCCAGCAGCCTAAGGGACAGAAGGGAGCAGTACTTC. Translating gives CASSLRDRREQYF.

This chain joins TRBV11-2 and TRBJ1-1; maybe TRBD1 (5 bases). Trimming pared 3 bases from V and 1 base from J, leaving 6 bases between. Germline loops: CDR1 SGHAT, CDR2 FQNNGV. This CDR3 is 13 amino acids long. CDR3 residues: CASSFDRNTEAFF. The DNA of the CDR3 is TGTGCCAGCAGCTTCGACAGGAACACTGAAGCTTTCTTT.

The rearrangement links TRBV28 to TRBJ1-4; D uncertain. V lost 6 bases, J lost 8 bases, and 13 bases lay in between. The CDR3 length is 13 residues. Germline CDR1 is MDHEN and CDR2 is SYDVKM. CDR3 in amino acids: CASRVGVGEKLFF. The DNA of the CDR3 is TGTGCCAGCAGGGTCGGCGTTGGGGAAAAACTGTTTTTT.

This chain connects TRBV5-6 to TRBJ2-5; no clear D gene. CDR1 and CDR2 (germline): SGHDT, YYEEEE. Trimming stripped 5 bases from V and 5 bases from J, with 10 bases between. The CDR3 is 12 amino acids. The CDR3 spells CASSSTRETQYF. The CDR3 DNA reads TGTGCCAGCAGTTCGACCCGGGAGACCCAGTACTTC. Full variable domain (outside the CDR3, taken from reference TRBV5-6 and TRBJ2-5): DAGVTQSPTHLIKTRGQQVTLRCSPKSGHDTVSWYQQALGQGPQFIFQYYEEEERQRGNFPDRFSGHQFPNYSSELNVNALLLGDSALYLCASSSTRETQYFGPGTRLLVL.

The chain recombines TRBV7-6 with TRBJ2-5; D is perhaps TRBD2 (5 bases). V lost 5 bases, J lost 2 bases, and 15 bases lay in between. This CDR3 region has 15 residues. In germline, CDR1 is SGHVS, CDR2 FNYEAQ. The DNA of the CDR3 is TGTGCCAGCAGCCAGCTCCGACGGACTCAAGAGACCCAGTACTTC. Protein: CASSQLRRTQETQYF. The whole variable domain, filled in from reference TRBV7-6 and TRBJ2-5, reads GAGVSQSPRYKVTKRGQDVALRCDPISGHVSLYWYRQALGQGPEFLTYFNYEAQQDKSGLPNDRFSAERPEGSISTLTIQRTEQRDSAMYRCASSQLRRTQETQYFGPGTRLLVL.

The V gene is TRBV19, the J gene TRBJ2-3, with 7 bases identical to TRBD2. The CDR3 sequence is 18 residues long. J gave up 2 bases and V 7 bases, and 18 bases lay outside the gene matches. Germline-derived CDR1 and CDR2 are LNHDA and SQIVND (reference sequence). In DNA form, the CDR3 reads TGTGCCAGTACCTTTCGGGGGGTACGAAGTCCCAACACAGATACGCAGTATTTT. This encodes CASTFRGVRSPNTDTQYF. Full variable domain (missing parts from reference TRBV19 and TRBJ2-3): DGGITQSPKYLFRKEGQNVTLSCEQNLNHDAMYWYRQDPGQGLRLIYYSQIVNDFQKGDIAEGYSVSREKKESFPLTVTSAQKNPTAFYLCASTFRGVRSPNTDTQYFGPGTRLTVL.

The genes are TRBV11-1 and TRBJ2-3, with D perhaps TRBD1 (6 bases). Germline CDR1 SGHAT, CDR2 FQDESV (reference sequence). Trimming pared 5 bases from V and 3 bases from J, leaving 9 bases between. The length of the CDR3 is 13 residues. CDR3 coding DNA: TGTGCCAGCAGCCTAGGACAGACAGATACGCAGTATTTT. This codes for CASSLGQTDTQYF.

Written as DNA, the CDR3 is TGTGCCAGCAGCCAGATAAGCTCCTACGAGCAGTACTTC. Translating gives CASSQISSYEQYF. This chain joins TRBV7-2 and TRBJ2-7; D gene unclear. Germline CDR1 SGHTA, CDR2 FQGNSA. This CDR3 spans 13 amino acids. The V and J ends lost 5 bases and 0 bases respectively, with 8 bases between them.

Only a few counts were recorded for this clone. This chain uses TRBV18 with TRBJ2-2; 11 bases match TRBD1. The CDR3 is 16 residues long. Germline V gives CDR1 KGHSH, CDR2 LQKENI. V was pared by 3 bases and J by 7 bases, with 7 bases of the junction left unmatched. The CDR3 sequence is CASSPRTGGDGGELFF. CDR3 DNA: TGTGCCAGCTCACCCCGGACAGGGGGCGATGGCGGGGAGCTGTTTTTT.

The chain carries TRBV5-4 and TRBJ2-5; D unresolved. Germline CDR1 and CDR2: SGHNT and YYREEE (reference sequence). V lost 4 bases and J 1 base, leaving 14 bases between the germline ends. The CDR3 consists of 15 residues. CDR3 in amino acids: CASSETAPVQETQYF. The CDR3 bases are TGTGCCAGCAGCGAAACAGCACCCGTCCAAGAGACCCAGTACTTC.